This TCR beta chain was retrieved from a study of T cell responses to AZD1222 COVID-19 vaccine. General study points: Close to half of spike-specific TCRs reportedly recognize unmutated variant regions.

Comments on this clone: Antigen specificity is unknown.

The germline V gene encodes CDR1 MNHEY and CDR2 SVGAGI. The CDR3 sequence is 14 residues long. The germline V and J ends were trimmed by 6 bases and 6 bases, with 15 bases remaining between them. Produced via immunoSEQ multiplex PCR; TCRdb's table is partial and in-frame only. Among some 80,000 clones listed, 90% were seen once. The chain is built from TRBV6-5 and TRBJ1-5; D may be TRBD1 (5 bases). This TCR derives from an adult who received the AZD1222 COVID-19 vaccine. The sequencing used peripheral blood, collected 28 days after the second AZD1222 dose. The CDR3 bases are TGTGCCAGCAGAGACAGTGATTGGTCTCAGCCCCAGCATTTT. This gives the protein CASRDSDWSQPQHF.